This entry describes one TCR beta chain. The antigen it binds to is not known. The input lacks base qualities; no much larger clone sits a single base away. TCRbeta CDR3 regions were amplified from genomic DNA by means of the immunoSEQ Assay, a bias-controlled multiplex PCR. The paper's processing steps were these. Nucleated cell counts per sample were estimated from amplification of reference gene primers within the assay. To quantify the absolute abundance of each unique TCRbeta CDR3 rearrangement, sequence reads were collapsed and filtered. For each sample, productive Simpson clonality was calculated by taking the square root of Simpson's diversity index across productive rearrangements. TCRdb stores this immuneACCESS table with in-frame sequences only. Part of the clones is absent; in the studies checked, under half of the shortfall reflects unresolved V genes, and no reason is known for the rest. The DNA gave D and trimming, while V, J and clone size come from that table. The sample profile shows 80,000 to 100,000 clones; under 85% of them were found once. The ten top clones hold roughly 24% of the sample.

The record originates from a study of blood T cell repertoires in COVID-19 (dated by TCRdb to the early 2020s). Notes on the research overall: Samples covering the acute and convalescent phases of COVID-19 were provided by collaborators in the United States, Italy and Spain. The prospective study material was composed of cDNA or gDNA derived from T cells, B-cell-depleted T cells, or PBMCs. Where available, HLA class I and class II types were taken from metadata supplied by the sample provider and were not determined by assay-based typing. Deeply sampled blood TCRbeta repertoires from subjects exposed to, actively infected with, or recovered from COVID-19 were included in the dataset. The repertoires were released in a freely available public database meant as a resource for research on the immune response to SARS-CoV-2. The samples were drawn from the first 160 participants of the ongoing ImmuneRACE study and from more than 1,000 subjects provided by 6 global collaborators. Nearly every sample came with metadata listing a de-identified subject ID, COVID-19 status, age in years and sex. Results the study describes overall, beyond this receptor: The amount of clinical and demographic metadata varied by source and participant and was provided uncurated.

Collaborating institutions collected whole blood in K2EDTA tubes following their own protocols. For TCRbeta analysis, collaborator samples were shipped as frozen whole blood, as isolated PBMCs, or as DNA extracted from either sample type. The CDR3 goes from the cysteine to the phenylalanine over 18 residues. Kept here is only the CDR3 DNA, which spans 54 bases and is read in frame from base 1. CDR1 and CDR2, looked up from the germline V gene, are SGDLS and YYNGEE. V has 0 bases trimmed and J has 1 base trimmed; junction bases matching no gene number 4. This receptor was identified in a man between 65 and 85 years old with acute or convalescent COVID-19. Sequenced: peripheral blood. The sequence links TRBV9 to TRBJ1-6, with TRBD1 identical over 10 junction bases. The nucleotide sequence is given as TGTGCCAGCAGCGTAGATTGGACAGGGGGGTCCTATAATTCACCCCTCCACTTT. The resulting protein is CASSVDWTGGSYNSPLHF.